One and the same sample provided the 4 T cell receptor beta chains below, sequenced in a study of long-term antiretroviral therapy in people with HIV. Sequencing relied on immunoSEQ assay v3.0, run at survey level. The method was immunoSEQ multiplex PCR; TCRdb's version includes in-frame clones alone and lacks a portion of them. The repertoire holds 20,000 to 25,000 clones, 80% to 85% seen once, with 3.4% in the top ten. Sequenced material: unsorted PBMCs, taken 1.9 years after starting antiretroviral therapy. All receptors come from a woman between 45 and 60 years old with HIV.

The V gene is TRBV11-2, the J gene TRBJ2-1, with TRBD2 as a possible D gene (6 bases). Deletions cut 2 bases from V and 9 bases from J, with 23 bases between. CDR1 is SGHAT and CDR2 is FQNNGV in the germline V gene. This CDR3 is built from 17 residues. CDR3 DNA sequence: TGTGCCAGCAGCTTATATTCCCGGCGGGGCCTGGGGGGTGAGCAGTTCTTC. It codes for CASSLYSRRGLGGEQFF.

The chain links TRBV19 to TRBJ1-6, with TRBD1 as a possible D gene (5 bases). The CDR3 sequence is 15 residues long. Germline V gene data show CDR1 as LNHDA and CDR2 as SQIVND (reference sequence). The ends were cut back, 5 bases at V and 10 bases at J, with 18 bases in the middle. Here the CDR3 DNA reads TGTGCCAGTAGTCAAAAAGACAGCCTTTACTCACCCCTCCACTTT. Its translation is CASSQKDSLYSPLHF. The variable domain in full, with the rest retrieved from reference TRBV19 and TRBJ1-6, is DGGITQSPKYLFRKEGQNVTLSCEQNLNHDAMYWYRQDPGQGLRLIYYSQIVNDFQKGDIAEGYSVSREKKESFPLTVTSAQKNPTAFYLCASSQKDSLYSPLHFGNGTRLTVT.

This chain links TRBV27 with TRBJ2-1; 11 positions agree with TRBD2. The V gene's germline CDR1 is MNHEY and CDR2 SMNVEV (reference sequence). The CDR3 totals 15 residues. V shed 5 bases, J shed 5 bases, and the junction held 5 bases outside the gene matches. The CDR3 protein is CASSTGLAVNNEQFF. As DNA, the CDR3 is TGTGCCAGCAGTACGGGACTAGCGGTTAACAATGAGCAGTTCTTC.

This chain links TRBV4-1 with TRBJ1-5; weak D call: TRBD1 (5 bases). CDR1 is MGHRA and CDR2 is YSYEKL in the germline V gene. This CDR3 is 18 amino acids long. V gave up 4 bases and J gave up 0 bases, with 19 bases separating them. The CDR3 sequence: CASSLPGVPASSNQPQHF. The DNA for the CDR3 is TGCGCCAGCAGCCTTCCGGGGGTACCGGCTTCTAGCAATCAGCCCCAGCATTTT.